The clone carrying this TCR beta chain appeared once. Antigen specificity is unknown. The data stem from a study of cytomegalovirus exposure and HLA in healthy donors. Use of 60 Vbeta and 13 Jbeta primers characterized the PCR. The table came from immunoSEQ multiplex PCR; TCRdb's copy has only in-frame clones and leaves some out. Of some 130,000 clones detected, roughly 70% appear once; the ten largest clones hold about 3.1%. General study results and limits: Reportedly, HLA-A and HLA-B alleles of most subjects were accurately predicted from TCR beta. One variant, a missense change in DCLRE1C, was linked in a later analysis to TCR beta V- and J-gene trimming. There were some V segments, including TRBV6-2 and TRBV6-3, excluded as indistinguishable.

The CDR3 length is 14 residues. Germline V lookup: CDR1 SGHTA, CDR2 FQGTGA. With 2 bases removed from V and 8 bases from J, the gap between germline ends came to 14 bases. The V and J genes are TRBV7-3 and TRBJ2-3, with D unclear. This receptor was taken from a middle-aged man in good health and CMV-seronegative. The sample comprised PBMCs. For the CDR3, the DNA is TGTGCCAGCAGCTTAGACACTGGATTGGGTACGCAGTATTTT. Translated, it gives CASSLDTGLGTQYF.